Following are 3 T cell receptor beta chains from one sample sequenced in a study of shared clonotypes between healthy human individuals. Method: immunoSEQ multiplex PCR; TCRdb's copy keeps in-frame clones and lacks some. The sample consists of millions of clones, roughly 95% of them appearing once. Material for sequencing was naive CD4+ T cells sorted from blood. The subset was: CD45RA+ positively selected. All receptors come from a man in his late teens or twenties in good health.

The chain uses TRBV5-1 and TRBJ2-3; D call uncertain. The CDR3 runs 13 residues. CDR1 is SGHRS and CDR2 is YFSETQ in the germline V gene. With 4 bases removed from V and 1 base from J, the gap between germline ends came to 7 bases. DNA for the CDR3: TGCGCCAGCAGCATTCGAGGCACAGATACGCAGTATTTT. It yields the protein CASSIRGTDTQYF.

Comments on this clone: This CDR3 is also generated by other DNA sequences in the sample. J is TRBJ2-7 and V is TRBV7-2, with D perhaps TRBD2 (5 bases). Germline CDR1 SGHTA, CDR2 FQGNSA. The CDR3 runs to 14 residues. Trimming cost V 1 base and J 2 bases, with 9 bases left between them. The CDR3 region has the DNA TGTGCCAGCAGCTTAGTGGCGGGTGCCTACGAGCAGTACTTC. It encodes CASSLVAGAYEQYF.

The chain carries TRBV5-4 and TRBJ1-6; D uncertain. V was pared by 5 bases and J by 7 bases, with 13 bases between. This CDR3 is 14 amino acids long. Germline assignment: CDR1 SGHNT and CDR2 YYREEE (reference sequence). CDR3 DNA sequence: TGTGCCAGCAGACTCATAGGGAACAATTCACCCCTCCACTTT. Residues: CASRLIGNNSPLHF.